Presented here are 8 T cell receptor beta chains from one specimen sequenced in a study of blood T cell repertoires in COVID-19. Repertoires were generated with immunoSEQ multiplex PCR, while TCRdb's copy carries only in-frame clones and drops some. The repertoire has roughly 200,000 clones, approximately 88% of them found once; the top ten carry 6.5% to 8.5%. Input material: peripheral blood. The origin of the receptors is a woman in her thirties or forties with COVID-19, enrolled during active disease.

This chain joins TRBV7-9 and TRBJ1-1; 10 bases agree with TRBD1. The CDR3 is 15 amino acids. V lost 5 bases and J lost 2; bases outside the gene matches: 5. Per the germline V gene, CDR1 is SEHNR and CDR2 is FQNEAQ (reference sequence). This CDR3 is CASSRQGAYNTEAFF. CDR3 DNA: TGTGCCAGCAGCCGACAGGGGGCGTATAACACTGAAGCTTTCTTT.

This chain links TRBV29-1 with TRBJ2-7, with D possibly matching TRBD1 (5 bases). The CDR3 consists of 14 residues. Trimming took 4 bases from V and 2 from J, leaving 15 bases between them. CDR1 and CDR2 from the germline V gene are SQVTM and ANQGSEA. The CDR3 here is CSVGEGASAYEQYF. The CDR3 nucleotides are TGCAGCGTTGGGGAAGGGGCCTCCGCCTACGAGCAGTACTTC.

The CDR3 loop reads CASSTVGQGVGEAFF. The CDR3 DNA reads TGTGCCAGCAGCACTGTCGGACAGGGCGTGGGTGAAGCTTTCTTT. This chain uses TRBV7-3 with TRBJ1-1, with TRBD1 matching over 8 bases. V lost 5 bases to trimming and J lost 7 bases; unmatched junction nucleotides: 12. This CDR3 region has 15 residues. CDR1 is SGHTA, CDR2 FQGTGA, per germline.

The rearrangement links TRBV5-5 to TRBJ2-2; perhaps TRBD2 as D (6 bases). In germline, CDR1 is SGHKS, CDR2 YYEKEE (reference sequence). V dropped 0 bases and J dropped 4 bases, with 10 bases sitting between them. The CDR3 is 15 residues long. In DNA form, the CDR3 reads TGTGCCAGCAGCTTGGCGGGAGCAGCCACCGGGGAGCTGTTTTTT. As protein: CASSLAGAATGELFF. Full variable domain (missing parts from reference TRBV5-5 and TRBJ2-2): DAGVTQSPTHLIKTRGQQVTLRCSPISGHKSVSWYQQVLGQGPQFIFQYYEKEERGRGNFPDRFSARQFPNYSSELNVNALLLGDSALYLCASSLAGAATGELFFGEGSRLTVL.

The chain uses TRBV19 and TRBJ2-7; a possible D gene is TRBD1 (6 bases). This CDR3 is built from 14 residues. The germline V gene has CDR1 LNHDA and CDR2 SQIVND (reference sequence). V was trimmed by 5 bases and J by 2 bases, leaving 13 bases between them. For the CDR3, the DNA is TGTGCCAGTAGTCAGCTGGGGACAACCTACGAGCAGTACTTC. It yields the protein CASSQLGTTYEQYF.

CDR3: CASNHYWSGPNSPLHF. The CDR3 DNA sequence: TGTGCCAGCAATCACTACTGGAGCGGTCCTAATTCACCCCTCCACTTT. This chain joins TRBV25-1 and TRBJ1-6; no definite D call. Germline CDR1 MGHDK, CDR2 SYGVNS. The V end lost 7 bases, the J end lost 6 bases, and 19 bases lay between the germline ends. The CDR3 consists of 16 residues.

In regard to this clone: The same CDR3 also results from other DNA sequences found in this sample. The chain combines TRBV12-3 or TRBV12-4 with TRBJ2-7; D ambiguous. Trimming stripped 4 bases from V and 0 bases from J, with 7 bases between. The CDR3 covers 13 residues. CDR3 nucleotides: TGTGCCAGCAGTTCTCCCGGCTCCTACGAGCAGTACTTC. It codes for CASSSPGSYEQYF.

J is TRBJ2-1 and V is TRBV6-5; D might be TRBD2 (6 bases). The CDR3 has 13 amino acids. From germline, CDR1 is MNHEY and CDR2 SVGAGI. The V and J ends lost 6 bases and 6 bases respectively, with 12 bases between them. The CDR3 region has the DNA TGTGCCAGCAGGCTTACTAGCATCAATGAGCAGTTCTTC. It yields the protein CASRLTSINEQFF.